These T cell receptor beta chains were read from a single sample in a study of blood T cells in healthy people across ages. TCRdb itself ran the 5' RACE reads through MiXCR, one entry per CDR3 protein. The data show about 640,000 distinct CDR3 sequences, with about 53% seen just once and around 37% held by the top ten. The sample was blood. The origin of the receptors is a man in his 60s in good health. Both conserved end residues are part of each CDR3. D genes are given only for firm matches. Expanded clones get a size class; other rows say once, few or many, or leave the size out.

D,size,V,J,CDR3,DNA
-,-,TRBV7-9,TRBJ2-5,CASSLLGRHRTQETQYF,TGTGCCAGCAGCCTTCTCGGCCGACATCGGACCCAAGAGACCCAGTACTTC
-,-,TRBV4-1,TRBJ2-7,CASSQVSGPSYEQYF,TGCGCCAGCAGCCAAGTCTCGGGTCCCTCCTACGAGCAGTACTTC
-,-,TRBV6-6,TRBJ2-3,CAGAFGEVTDTQYF,TGTGCCGGCGCTTTCGGGGAAGTCACAGATACGCAGTATTTT
TRBD1,-,TRBV9,TRBJ1-2,CASSVLGQGHYGYTF,TGTGCCAGCAGCGTATTGGGACAGGGACACTATGGCTACACCTTC
-,once,TRBV11-2,TRBJ2-4,CASSPQSWQGIQYF,TGTGCCAGCAGCCCCCAATCTTGGCAAGGCATTCAGTACTTC
-,-,TRBV7-2,TRBJ1-1,CASPPRPGPTEAFF,TGTGCCAGCCCCCCCCGCCCTGGACCGACTGAAGCTTTCTTT
-,few,TRBV10-3,TRBJ1-5,CAISEGAGYAHQPQHF,TGTGCCATCAGTGAGGGGGCAGGCTACGCCCATCAGCCCCAGCATTTT
-,-,TRBV24-1,TRBJ2-3,CATSEVGSNTDTQYF,TGTGCCACCAGTGAAGTAGGGTCGAACACAGATACGCAGTATTTT
TRBD2,-,TRBV9,TRBJ2-5,CASSRGLAFQETQYF,TGTGCCAGCAGCAGGGGACTAGCGTTTCAAGAGACCCAGTACTTC
-,-,TRBV5-1,TRBJ2-2,CASSSDRISGELFF,TGCGCCAGCAGCTCTGACAGAATAAGCGGGGAGCTGTTTTTT
-,-,TRBV21-1,TRBJ2-7,CASSIGHKKRYEQYF,TGTGCCAGCAGCATAGGACACAAAAAGCGCTACGAGCAGTACTTC
-,-,TRBV3-1,TRBJ2-5,CASSPETVVRETQYF,TGTGCCAGCAGCCCCGAGACGGTGGTTCGGGAGACCCAGTACTTC
TRBD1,-,TRBV6-5,TRBJ2-1,CASSSQTGTGRNEQFF,TGTGCCAGCAGTTCCCAAACCGGGACAGGGCGTAATGAGCAGTTCTTC
-,few,TRBV15,TRBJ2-5,CATSRDLGGQETQYF,TGTGCCACCAGCAGAGATTTAGGGGGCCAAGAGACCCAGTACTTC
TRBD1,-,TRBV24-1,TRBJ2-1,CATSDHARTGAYNEQFF,TGTGCCACCAGTGACCACGCCCGGACAGGGGCCTACAATGAGCAGTTCTTC
TRBD1,once,TRBV7-2,TRBJ2-7,CASIPGTVAHEQYF,TGTGCCAGCATCCCCGGGACAGTAGCCCACGAGCAGTACTTC
TRBD2,once,TRBV2,TRBJ2-1,CASSELQSQRGYNEQFF,TGTGCCAGCAGTGAATTGCAGAGCCAGCGGGGTTACAATGAGCAGTTCTTC
-,-,TRBV5-6,TRBJ2-7,CASSLGTANSYEQYF,TGTGCCAGCAGCTTGGGTACAGCAAACTCCTACGAGCAGTACTTC
TRBD2,-,TRBV6-2/TRBV6-3,TRBJ2-1,CASSSGQRGRSYNEQFF,TGTGCCAGCAGTTCCGGCCAGCGGGGTCGCTCCTACAATGAGCAGTTCTTC
-,-,TRBV6-2/TRBV6-3,TRBJ2-1,CASRNGPFSYNEQFF,TGTGCCAGCAGAAACGGACCCTTCTCCTACAATGAGCAGTTCTTC
-,-,TRBV18,TRBJ2-5,CASSGQYQETQYF,TGTGCCAGCTCCGGACAGTACCAAGAGACCCAGTACTTC
-,-,TRBV20-1,TRBJ1-4,CSNLPGSEKLFF,TGCAGCAACCTGCCCGGGAGTGAAAAACTGTTTTTT
TRBD1,-,TRBV25-1,TRBJ2-5,CASRGEQGAREQYF,TGTGCCAGCAGAGGTGAACAGGGGGCGCGTGAGCAGTACTTC
TRBD2,-,TRBV20-1,TRBJ2-7,CRGTRGLAGPSSYNEQYF,TGCAGGGGAACCCGTGGGCTAGCGGGGCCCAGCTCCTACAATGAGCAGTACTTC
TRBD1,-,TRBV4-1,TRBJ2-7,CASSQQTTDRNSYEQYF,TGCGCCAGCAGCCAACAAACCACGGACAGGAATTCCTACGAGCAGTACTTC
TRBD2,-,TRBV7-9,TRBJ2-7,CASTPSGGAEYF,TGTGCCAGCACCCCCAGCGGGGGTGCGGAGTACTTC
-,-,TRBV15,TRBJ1-1,CATSKNTEAFF,TGTGCCACCAGTAAGAACACTGAAGCTTTCTTT
TRBD1,-,TRBV13,TRBJ2-5,CASLKRDRGYRETQYF,TGTGCCAGCTTGAAGAGGGACAGGGGGTATCGAGAGACCCAGTACTTC
TRBD2,once,TRBV11-2,TRBJ2-1,CASSLGPGGVPKEQFF,TGTGCCAGCAGCTTAGGCCCTGGGGGGGTCCCCAAAGAGCAGTTCTTC
-,-,TRBV4-2,TRBJ2-5,CASSQSRGGGQETQYF,TGTGCCAGCAGCCAAAGCAGGGGGGGGGGCCAAGAGACCCAGTACTTC
TRBD1,-,TRBV28,TRBJ2-5,CASSLWGQRETQYF,TGTGCCAGCAGTTTATGGGGACAGCGGGAGACCCAGTACTTC
-,-,TRBV5-1,TRBJ1-6,CASSLEGGGNSPLHF,TGCGCCAGCAGCTTGGAAGGAGGAGGGAATTCACCCCTCCACTTT
TRBD2,few,TRBV20-1,TRBJ2-7,CSARDGRAGVYEQYF,TGCAGTGCTAGAGATGGGCGAGCGGGGGTATACGAGCAGTACTTC
-,few,TRBV28,TRBJ1-2,CASSFMGYGYTF,TGTGCCAGCAGTTTCATGGGATATGGCTACACCTTC
-,few,TRBV6-5,TRBJ2-5,CASSPRLQGTQYF,TGTGCCAGCAGTCCAAGGCTACAGGGGACCCAGTACTTC
TRBD1,many,TRBV29-1,TRBJ2-7,CSVDIVGGNEQYF,TGCAGCGTTGATATAGTAGGGGGCAACGAGCAGTACTTC
-,-,TRBV6-5,TRBJ2-5,CASSGLEQQYF,TGTGCCAGCTCAGGGCTGGAACAACAGTACTTC
TRBD1,-,TRBV6-1,TRBJ2-3,CASSVDRDRGNQPQYF,TGTGCCAGCAGTGTCGACCGGGACAGGGGCAATCAGCCCCAGTATTTT
-,few,TRBV5-1,TRBJ2-1,CASRQNRVGYNEQFF,TGCGCCAGCCGACAAAACAGGGTCGGGTACAATGAGCAGTTCTTC
TRBD2,once,TRBV5-1,TRBJ2-4,CASSPRERGAGDIQYF,TGCGCCAGCAGCCCCCGTGAGCGGGGGGCGGGGGACATTCAGTACTTC
TRBD2,-,TRBV12-3/TRBV12-4,TRBJ2-1,CASSSLAGGPGNEQFF,TGTGCCAGCAGTTCCCTAGCGGGGGGGCCAGGGAATGAGCAGTTCTTC
-,-,TRBV2,TRBJ1-1,CASIGAVYNTEAFF,TGTGCCAGCATCGGGGCAGTCTACAACACTGAAGCTTTCTTT